This TCR beta chain derives from a study of tumor-infiltrating lymphocytes in oesophageal squamous cell carcinoma. TCRdb recomputed calls from the PCR reads with MiXCR, one row per CDR3 protein. Of about 7,200 distinct CDR3 sequences listed, 15% to 19% were seen once; the top ten hold more than 10%. Trimming at V came to 0 bases and at J to 7 bases, leaving 14 bases not matched to a gene. This CDR3 has 17 residues. Germline assignment: CDR1 MNHNS and CDR2 SASEGT. This clonotype was counted many times. Just one base apart from a much larger clone, this may be a read error. The sequence derives from a male donor with esophageal squamous cell carcinoma. The sample was blood. The V call is TRBV6-1, the J call TRBJ2-7, with 8 positions matching TRBD2. The CDR3 region is CASSEAPGGAGWNEQYF. In nucleotides, the CDR3 is TGTGCCAGCAGTGAAGCCCCGGGGGGGGCCGGTTGGAATGAGCAGTACTTC.